This T cell receptor (beta chain) emerged from a study of cytomegalovirus exposure and HLA in healthy donors. The CDR3 has 14 amino acids. Per the germline V gene, CDR1 is MGHRA and CDR2 is YSYEKL. Trimming left V 4 bases short and J 4 bases short, with 10 bases between. Notes on the study in general: Certain indistinguishable V segments, among them TRBV6-2 and TRBV6-3, were excluded. The authors assumed roughly uniform sequencing depth across donors for presence/absence analyses.

On this clone: Its matching antigen is unknown.

The PCR contained 60 Vbeta and 13 Jbeta primers. Only in-frame clones appear in the TCRdb table, and some are missing; sequencing was by immunoSEQ multiplex PCR. The sample comprises about 160,000 clones, more than 65% of which are singletons, and just under 6.5% rests with the top ten. The rearrangement links TRBV4-1 to TRBJ1-4; the D is unclear. The receptor's source is a man aged 50-60 years in good health and CMV-seropositive. The sequenced sample was PBMCs. The CDR3 spells CASSPGRFNEKLFF. The CDR3 bases are TGCGCCAGCAGCCCAGGCAGGTTTAATGAAAAACTGTTTTTT.